This T cell receptor beta chain derives from a study of graft-versus-host responses after intestinal transplantation. The overall study: Transplants given to recipients were multivisceral, liver-intestinal, or isolated intestinal.

Trimming stripped 3 bases from V and 5 bases from J, with 17 bases between. This CDR3 has 15 residues. Germline assignment: CDR1 SGHTA and CDR2 FQGNSA. A note on this clone: Antigen: not known.

Produced via immunoSEQ multiplex PCR; TCRdb's table is partial and in-frame only. Of some 86,000 clones in the sample, 88% were seen once. The specimen was unstimulated CD4+ T cells sorted from spleen or lymph node cells, collected before transplant. The origin of this receptor is a human donor who was the organ donor for an intestinal transplant. The J gene is TRBJ2-7, the V gene TRBV7-2, with TRBD1 as a possible D gene (5 bases). The CDR3: CASSLERGGIDEQYF. The CDR3 DNA reads as TGTGCCAGCAGCTTGGAAAGGGGCGGTATCGACGAGCAGTACTTC.